This paragraph covers one TCR beta chain sequence. Antigen specificity is unknown. The data were produced by immunoSEQ multiplex PCR, yet TCRdb's version contains in-frame clones alone and is incomplete. The sample lists tens of thousands of clones, around 91% occurring once. Germline V gene data show CDR1 as SEHNR and CDR2 as FQNEAQ (reference sequence). V lost 6 bases, J lost 0 bases, and 2 bases stayed unmatched. The CDR3 extends over 13 amino acids. These data come from a study of OX40 agonist ivuxolimab in advanced cancers. General study points: Low clonal expansion, among the lowest seen, marked partial responders at 0.1-3.0 mg/kg.

This sequence joins TRBV7-9 and TRBJ2-7; TRBD1 aligns across 7 bases. The clonotype comes from an adult with an advanced solid tumor such as melanoma, head and neck, liver or kidney cancer. Sample: CD4+ or CD8+ T cells sorted from blood, taken in a trial of the OX40 agonist ivuxolimab. CDR3: CASRAGGSYEQYF. As DNA, the CDR3 is TGTGCCAGCAGGGCAGGGGGCTCCTACGAGCAGTACTTC.